This is a list of T cell receptor beta chains from one sample in a study of blood T cell repertoires in COVID-19. Assay: immunoSEQ multiplex PCR; the TCRdb copy retains only in-frame clones and omits some. The sample holds roughly 82,000 clones, roughly 91% seen once. The material sequenced was peripheral blood. The receptors stem from a woman between 45 and 65 years old in a cohort sampled during active COVID-19. Both conserved end residues are part of each CDR3. Not every row has a clone size; where given, it reads once, few, many or a size class.

CASSRTGYTEAFF TRBJ1-1 TRBV11-3 .
CASSYSQGRGYNEQFF TRBJ2-1 TRBV6-5 .
CATSDSRDRSYEQYF TRBJ2-7 TRBV24-1 .
CASSLEPSQPQHF TRBJ1-5 TRBV5-1 .
CASSPQRDSDTEAFF TRBJ1-1 TRBV18 .
CSVNTGSSYGYTF TRBJ1-2 TRBV29-1 .
CASSPRLVNEQYF TRBJ2-7 TRBV27 medium-sized
CATSDPTTGGGTDTQYF TRBJ2-3 TRBV24-1 .
CASSRLTGNNEQYF TRBJ2-7 TRBV7-8 .
CASSLPGTSGDNKTNEQFF TRBJ2-1 TRBV10-1 few
CASSPRTGDPGELFF TRBJ2-2 TRBV5-1 few
CASSLGTENQPQHF TRBJ1-5 TRBV5-1 once
CASSQDGTSGRYEQYF TRBJ2-7 TRBV14 few
CASSPGGWGANVLTF TRBJ2-6 TRBV27 .
CASSLGLAPRTDTQYF TRBJ2-3 TRBV5-1 .
CAWSVKGAQDEQYF TRBJ2-7 TRBV30 once
CASSSWTSGATDTQYF TRBJ2-3 TRBV2 .
CASYLRRGLNTEAFF TRBJ1-1 TRBV6-6 .
CSVDPQGAGGYTF TRBJ1-2 TRBV29-1 .
CASSQRWMALMDRMETQYF TRBJ2-5 TRBV5-5 .
CASSQPVGSGTYEQYF TRBJ2-7 TRBV4-2 .
CAWSVGVSPATNEKLFF TRBJ1-4 TRBV30 once
CASSVAGTGGIKEQFF TRBJ2-1 TRBV9 .
CASMGGQDRTYEQYF TRBJ2-7 TRBV5-4 .
CASSPGQGTGYTF TRBJ1-2 TRBV5-1 .
CASRGFEVQDQPQHF TRBJ1-5 TRBV6-5 .
CASSPPGAGGTEAFF TRBJ1-1 TRBV4-1 .
CSVEGWTSGSDNEQFF TRBJ2-1 TRBV29-1 .
CASSDTGTNEKLFF TRBJ1-4 TRBV6-1 .
CASSPQTGTGVGYTF TRBJ1-2 TRBV9 .
CSVLGGVTEGGNQPQHF TRBJ1-5 TRBV29-1 .
CASFSQGAGNTIYF TRBJ1-3 TRBV5-4 .
CASSSGLAAYNEQFF TRBJ2-1 TRBV3-1/TRBV3-2 .
CAWGRPGGSFDF TRBJ2-5 TRBV30 .
CASSPGTSGNTQYF TRBJ2-3 TRBV18 .
CASSILAGSNEQFF TRBJ2-1 TRBV28 .
CASSLEGTGSYEQYF TRBJ2-7 TRBV11-1 .
CASSLAGRTPSTDTQYF TRBJ2-3 TRBV13 .
CASTPTQGRYEQYF TRBJ2-7 TRBV27 .
CASSLGAGEQPQHF TRBJ1-5 TRBV7-9 .
CASSSGAGEKLFF TRBJ1-4 TRBV10-1 .
CASSLAGALADTQYF TRBJ2-3 TRBV6-5 .
CASSQLHTDTQYF TRBJ2-3 TRBV5-6 once
CASSLGASGGTDTQYF TRBJ2-3 TRBV7-6 .
CASSRQGGGNTIYF TRBJ1-3 TRBV28 .
CASSGASGANVLTF TRBJ2-6 TRBV27 .
CASSAPGLAVNEQFF TRBJ2-1 TRBV9 .
CASSRDTLNTEAFF TRBJ1-1 TRBV19 .
CASSDRLAGVHEQYF TRBJ2-7 TRBV2 .
CASNLEYNEQFF TRBJ2-1 TRBV6-5 .
CASTTRDIQETQYF TRBJ2-5 TRBV6-6 .
CASSLPDGGREYEQYF TRBJ2-7 TRBV7-9 .
CASTSGVANQPQHF TRBJ1-5 TRBV19 .
CSVYRTGNTEAFF TRBJ1-1 TRBV29-1 once
CASSPWEGLVGEQYF TRBJ2-7 TRBV3-1/TRBV3-2 .
CATSREQFYEQYF TRBJ2-7 TRBV15 few
CAWSKRGFGEQFF TRBJ2-1 TRBV30 once
CASAPGGDSYEQYF TRBJ2-7 TRBV7-3 .
CASSPSTLAGLSGANVLTF TRBJ2-6 TRBV18 once